This T cell receptor beta chain was identified during a study of blood T cell repertoires in COVID-19. Study-wide background: The United States, Italy and Spain were the sources of the acute and convalescent COVID-19 samples. PBMCs, B-cell-depleted T cells, or T cells provided the cDNA or gDNA that made up the material.

It was during active infection that Seattle patients were enrolled and then longitudinally followed. The germline gives CDR1 SGHDT, CDR2 YYEEEE. V was pared by 0 bases and J by 4 bases, with 11 bases between. The CDR3 spans 15 residues. In the original analysis: From reference gene primer amplification, estimates of nucleated cell counts were derived. The table came from immunoSEQ multiplex PCR; TCRdb's copy has only in-frame clones and leaves some out. V and J calls and clone size are copied from that table; D and trimming were computed from the DNA. This table has around 310,000 clones, about 90% appearing once.

The J gene is TRBJ2-1, the V gene TRBV5-6; the D gene is possibly TRBD2 (6 bases). The sequence was obtained from a woman in her forties with COVID-19, enrolled during active disease. The sample was peripheral blood. The CDR3, as DNA: TGTGCCAGCAGCTTGGGACTAGGGAGATACAATGAGCAGTTCTTC. Amino acids: CASSLGLGRYNEQFF.